This T cell receptor beta chain was found in a study of T cell responses to AZD1222 COVID-19 vaccine (dated by TCRdb to the early 2020s). Background for the entire study: AZD1222 recipients given second doses at about 4 weeks or at about 12 weeks were pooled, since spike-specific TCR depth and breadth were not found to differ between the two schedules. Enrollment into the trials was organized by age into subgroups of 18-55, 56-69 and 70-plus years, and those subgroups contained about 160, 30 and 59 TCR-sequenced participants, respectively. TCR sequencing was performed for fewer than 250 trial participants, of whom roughly 200 were given two doses of AZD1222 and approximately 25 were given two doses of MenACWY control vaccine.

The germline V gene provides CDR1 MGHDK and CDR2 SYGVNS. V loses 10 bases, J loses 2 bases, and the germline ends lie 8 bases apart. The CDR3 spans 11 residues, from the cysteine through the phenylalanine. The sequence is cut down to CDR3 DNA, 33 bases in frame from base 1. On this clone itself: Its cognate antigen has yet to be identified. Per-nucleotide qualities are absent, and no much larger clonotype sits a single base away.

The time point label of this sample denotes: baseline before first vaccination. Vaccinee samples were obtained from the UK trials COV001 and COV002, which included a single-blind randomized controlled phase 2/3 trial of AZD1222 (ChAdOx1 nCoV-19) in healthy adults. For TCRbeta chain sequencing, PBMC samples from trial participants were taken at day 0 and at day 28 after the second dose. Overall study outcomes, separate from this receptor: Because no samples from the day 14 peak response were available, repertoires could be characterized only after the peak T cell response. In the small 56-69-year group, the increase in depth fell short of significance, most likely because of low power. Nearly half of unique spike-specific TCRs reportedly recognized epitopes outside regions mutated in the B.1.351 and B.1.1.7 variants. Participants were mostly white British and included more females than males, and it was suggested by the authors that clonal diversity may have been underestimated. Only six or seven AZD1222 recipients were SARS-CoV-2 seropositive at baseline, limiting conclusions about previously exposed vaccinees. A significant rise in spike-specific TCR breadth and depth was observed after two AZD1222 doses relative to day 0 and relative to MenACWY recipients. Vaccine-associated CD4 TCRs spanned the whole spike protein, with dominant responses in regions 160-218 and 743-854.

The CDR3 regions of human TCRbeta chains were analyzed by immunosequencing. Per the source publication's procedure: Repertoire TCRs were checked for matches against a reference library of SARS-CoV-2-specific TCRs that had been generated using the MIRA antigen-specificity platform. Breadth was defined as the fraction of unique TCRs that were SARS-CoV-2-associated, and depth was defined as the fraction of total T cells that were SARS-CoV-2-associated. Each spike-specific TCR was assigned to its reactive spike region and to a CD4 or CD8 class using the MIRA data. Log10-transformed breadth and depth values were compared by one-way ANOVA with Sidak's multiple comparisons tests. The table was pulled from immuneACCESS by TCRdb, which kept in-frame rearrangements only. Such tables lose some clones; where checked, under half of the loss comes from unresolved V genes, and the rest has no known cause. That table furnishes V, J and clone size, whereas the DNA furnished D and trimming. Across this sample there are 170,000 or so clones, with about 92% seen only once. Approximately 1% of the sample rests with the top ten.

The source is an adult in good health. The sample here was peripheral blood, taken on day 0 of AZD1222 vaccination. Recombination joined TRBV25-1 with TRBJ1-1, with no reliable assignment of the D segment. The CDR3 protein sequence reads: CATQRNTEAFF. The nucleotide sequence is given as TGTGCCACCCAGCGAAACACTGAAGCTTTCTTT.